The 9 T cell receptor beta chains below were found in one sample sequenced in a study of T cell responses to AZD1222 COVID-19 vaccine (dated by TCRdb to the early 2020s). The label giving this sample's time point can be read as: baseline before first vaccination. Library preparation used the immunoSEQ multiplex PCR assay. This is the immuneACCESS table as TCRdb keeps it, with only in-frame sequences that have V and J called. A part of the clones is gone; compared with another copy, unresolved V genes explain less than half, and the rest is unexplained. The sample table lists about 120,000 clones, 92% of them with a count of one. The top ten clones comprise 14% of the sample. Sequenced here: peripheral blood, sampled on day 0 of AZD1222 vaccination. Every receptor here comes from an adult in good health.

V is TRBV4-3 and J is TRBJ1-2, with D uncertain. CDR3 length: 17 residues. Between the trimmed V and J ends, which lost 0 bases and 4 bases, there was a span of 18 bases. The germline gives CDR1 LGHNA, CDR2 YSLEER. CDR3 sequence: CASSQDFHIGNRYGYTF. The CDR3 DNA reads TGCGCCAGCAGCCAAGATTTTCACATCGGGAACCGCTATGGCTACACCTTC.

V usage is TRBV5-6 and J usage is TRBJ1-1; the D is unclear. The germline V and J ends were trimmed by 0 bases and 7 bases, with 10 bases remaining between them. The germline CDR1 and CDR2 sequences are SGHDT and YYEEEE. The CDR3 is 13 amino acids. This CDR3 is CASSLAGGYEAFF. CDR3 sequence (DNA): TGTGCCAGCAGCTTGGCAGGAGGGTATGAAGCTTTCTTT.

In its sample, this clone was seen a few times. The chain recombines TRBV3-1 (or the pseudogene TRBV3-2) with TRBJ2-7, with D unresolved. Trimming took 0 bases from V and 2 from J, leaving 17 bases between them. In germline, CDR1 is LGHDT, CDR2 YNNKEL (reference sequence). CDR3 length: 17 residues. The chain's CDR3 is CASSQDGKTLFAYEQYF. The CDR3 DNA reads as TGTGCCAGCAGCCAAGATGGTAAGACACTTTTCGCCTACGAGCAGTACTTC.

The J gene is TRBJ2-7, the V gene TRBV25-1, with TRBD2 matching 9 bases. Germline loops: CDR1 MGHDK, CDR2 SYGVNS. V shed 0 bases, J shed 2 bases, and the junction held 5 bases outside the gene matches. The CDR3 contains 16 residues. DNA of the CDR3: TGTGCCAGCAGTGAATATTTCTCTAGCGGGACCTACGAGCAGTACTTC. Translated: CASSEYFSSGTYEQYF.

V gene TRBV7-6 combines with J gene TRBJ1-1; no clear D gene. With 1 base removed from V and 5 bases from J, the gap between germline ends came to 11 bases. Germline V gene sequence: CDR1 SGHVS, CDR2 FNYEAQ. The CDR3 totals 14 residues. The CDR3 loop reads CASSLGPLGTEAFF. The CDR3 DNA follows: TGTGCCAGCAGCTTAGGACCTTTGGGGACTGAAGCTTTCTTT. Full variable domain (outside the CDR3, taken from reference TRBV7-6 and TRBJ1-1): GAGVSQSPRYKVTKRGQDVALRCDPISGHVSLYWYRQALGQGPEFLTYFNYEAQQDKSGLPNDRFSAERPEGSISTLTIQRTEQRDSAMYRCASSLGPLGTEAFFGQGTRLTVV.

The rearrangement joins TRBV7-9 to TRBJ2-3; tentative D call: TRBD1 (5 bases). Per germline, CDR1 SEHNR and CDR2 FQNEAQ (reference sequence). The CDR3 has 15 residues. The V end was cut by 1 base, the J end by 2 bases, with 10 bases between. In DNA, the CDR3 is TGTGCCAGCAGCTTAGAAGCCAGGGCCACAGATACGCAGTATTTT. Translation: CASSLEARATDTQYF.

This sequence joins TRBV11-2 and TRBJ1-6; tentatively, D is TRBD1 (6 bases). Germline values: CDR1 SGHAT, CDR2 FQNNGV. Deletions cut 1 base from V and 5 bases from J, with 15 bases between. The CDR3 is made up of 17 amino acids. CDR3: CASSLAGQGRNNSPLHF. The DNA for the CDR3 is TGTGCCAGCAGCTTAGCGGGGCAGGGGAGGAATAATTCACCCCTCCACTTT. Using reference TRBV11-2 and TRBJ1-6 for the parts outside the CDR3, the full variable domain is EAGVAQSPRYKIIEKRQSVAFWCNPISGHATLYWYQQILGQGPKLLIQFQNNGVVDDSQLPKDRFSAERLKGVDSTLKIQPAKLEDSAVYLCASSLAGQGRNNSPLHFGNGTRLTVT.

This chain joins TRBV6-5 and TRBJ2-7; the match to TRBD1 covers 7 bases. V was pared by 7 bases and J by 7 bases, with 10 bases of the junction left unmatched. Germline V gene lookup returns CDR1 MNHEY and CDR2 SVGAGI. The CDR3 has 13 amino acids. The CDR3: CASTTGPFGEQYF. The CDR3 DNA reads as TGTGCCAGCACGACAGGGCCCTTTGGTGAGCAGTACTTC.

A single count supports this clone. V is TRBV11-2 and J is TRBJ1-3; D gene unclear. This CDR3 region has 16 residues. V lost 1 base to trimming and J lost 0 bases, with 10 bases between them. The germline CDR1 and CDR2 sequences are SGHAT and FQNNGV. The CDR3 nucleotides read TGTGCCAGCAGCTTAGTCGAAAGGAACTCTGGAAACACCATATATTTT. Translating gives CASSLVERNSGNTIYF. Together with reference TRBV11-2 and TRBJ1-3, the CDR3 gives the full variable domain: EAGVAQSPRYKIIEKRQSVAFWCNPISGHATLYWYQQILGQGPKLLIQFQNNGVVDDSQLPKDRFSAERLKGVDSTLKIQPAKLEDSAVYLCASSLVERNSGNTIYFGEGSWLTVV.